Below are 16 T cell receptor beta chains sequenced from a single sample in a study of identical twins listed by TCRdb under 2016. Library generation was performed with 5' RACE. TCRdb names Illumina HiSeq 2000 as the instrument used. TCRdb reprocessed the public reads (quality trimming at Q25 with fastp, clone calling with MiXCR) and kept in-frame beta chains. CDR3 protein sequences are deduplicated, and each keeps its most common genes and DNA. This sample has more than 350,000 distinct CDR3 sequences in its table, and about 9% of those were observed once. The top ten clones comprise over 7% of the sample. The specimen was naive T cells sorted from blood. The cell subset or site label, as the study defines it: cells isolated with a human naive T-cell isolation kit. The receptors shown here come from a woman between 45 and 65 years old in good health.

This clonotype was picked up a small number of times. The genes are TRBV19 and TRBJ2-5; 8 bases match TRBD1. The CDR3 has 14 residues. The J segment lost 5 bases and the V segment lost 3 bases, leaving 5 bases of the junction unmatched. CDR1 and CDR2 from the germline V gene are LNHDA and SQIVND (reference sequence). The CDR3, as DNA: TGTGCCAGTAGTATTAGGACAGGGCGCGAGACCCAGTACTTC. Amino acids: CASSIRTGRETQYF.

V and J are TRBV12-3 or TRBV12-4 and TRBJ2-2; D is unclear. CDR3 length: 16 amino acids. V was trimmed by 7 bases and J by 1 base, leaving 16 bases between them. The DNA of the CDR3 is TGTGCCAGCAATCCCCCAGGAGCCCAGAACACCGGGGAGCTGTTTTTT. The encoded protein is CASNPPGAQNTGELFF.

The CDR3 DNA follows: TGCAGTGCTAGAGAGAGCGGGACAGGGATCCACGAGCAGTACTTC. Residues: CSARESGTGIHEQYF. The V call is TRBV20-1, the J call TRBJ2-7, with 9 bases fitting TRBD1. CDR1 DFQATT and CDR2 SNEGSKA come from the germline V gene (reference sequence). Trimming removed 0 bases from V and 5 bases from J; junction bases left unmatched: 8. The CDR3 contains 15 residues.

This clonotype was observed a handful of times. V usage is TRBV19 and J usage is TRBJ1-6; no clear D. The CDR3 is 15 residues long. V lost 5 bases to trimming and J lost 9 bases, with 17 bases between them. From germline, CDR1 is LNHDA and CDR2 SQIVND (reference sequence). The CDR3 DNA sequence: TGTGCCAGTAGTGCGGAAGGTACCTTCGGTTCACCCCTCCACTTT. Translating it yields CASSAEGTFGSPLHF.

The genes are TRBV7-6 and TRBJ2-3; D is unclear. Germline values: CDR1 SGHVS, CDR2 FNYEAQ. The CDR3 loop spans 14 amino acids. With 5 bases removed from V and 3 bases from J, the gap between germline ends came to 12 bases. In DNA, the CDR3 is TGTGCCAGCAGCCCACTGGTCAGAACAGATACGCAGTATTTT. Translated, it gives CASSPLVRTDTQYF.

The table lists this clonotype with many counts. The gene calls are TRBV9 and TRBJ2-1; 12 bases line up with TRBD1. The CDR3 sequence is 16 residues long. Unmatched junction bases numbered 7, after V lost 3 bases and J lost 6 bases. CDR1 and CDR2 (germline): SGDLS, YYNGEE. The CDR3 region has the DNA TGTGCCAGCAGCGGGCCTGGGACAGGGGGCCTCAATGAGCAGTTCTTC. Translating gives CASSGPGTGGLNEQFF.

This clonotype came up a few times. The chain employs TRBV7-9 and TRBJ2-2; D call uncertain. Germline values: CDR1 SEHNR, CDR2 FQNEAQ (reference sequence). The germline V and J ends were trimmed by 2 bases and 0 bases, with 7 bases remaining between them. The CDR3 contains 15 residues. In nucleotides, the CDR3 is TGTGCCAGCAGCTTATACACAGCGAACACCGGGGAGCTGTTTTTT. It specifies CASSLYTANTGELFF.

This clonotype has only a few counts. V usage is TRBV18 and J usage is TRBJ2-3; no reliable D call. Germline V CDR1 and CDR2: KGHSH, LQKENI. The V gene lost 3 bases and the J gene lost 6 bases, with 13 bases spanning the gap. This CDR3 comprises 14 residues. The CDR3 loop reads CASSPVRLSDTQYF. The CDR3 DNA sequence: TGTGCCAGCTCACCGGTCCGACTGTCGGATACGCAGTATTTT.

The sample holds many counts of this clonotype. The chain combines TRBV20-1 with TRBJ2-1, with a tentative D call TRBD1 (7 bases). The length of the CDR3 is 12 residues. Germline loops: CDR1 DFQATT, CDR2 SNEGSKA (reference sequence). The V end was cut by 5 bases, the J end by 10 bases, with 15 bases between. CDR3 nucleotides: TGCAGTGCTTCAGGAGGGGGCCGGGAGCAGTTCTTC. Protein product: CSASGGGREQFF.

This clonotype occurred a few times. V and J are TRBV9 and TRBJ2-7; 7 bases are shared with TRBD2. This CDR3 is built from 14 residues. Germline V lookup: CDR1 SGDLS, CDR2 YYNGEE. V was pared by 3 bases and J by 0 bases, with 3 bases of the junction left unmatched. The CDR3, as DNA: TGTGCCAGCAGCGCCGGGGGGAGCTCCTACGAGCAGTACTTC. As protein: CASSAGGSSYEQYF. Looking up the rest from reference TRBV9 and TRBJ2-7 gives the full variable domain: DSGVTQTPKHLITATGQRVTLRCSPRSGDLSVYWYQQSLDQGLQFLIQYYNGEERAKGNILERFSAQQFPDLHSELNLSSLELGDSALYFCASSAGGSSYEQYFGPGTRLTVT.

V is TRBV3-1 and J is TRBJ2-3; D unclear. V was shortened by 3 bases and J by 4 bases, with 11 bases between the two germline ends. CDR1 and CDR2 from the germline V gene are LGHDT and YNNKEL (reference sequence). CDR3 length equals 14 residues. The CDR3 DNA reads as TGTGCCAGCAGCCAGGACCCGGTCCCAGATACGCAGTATTTT. Residues: CASSQDPVPDTQYF.

This sequence joins TRBV5-4 and TRBJ2-3; D call uncertain. Trimming cost V 1 base and J 4 bases, with 4 bases left between them. This CDR3 region has 12 residues. Germline CDR1 SGHNT, CDR2 YYREEE (reference sequence). In DNA, the CDR3 is TGTGCCAGCAGCTTGAACGCAGATACGCAGTATTTT. It specifies CASSLNADTQYF.

This clonotype occurred many times. The chain is built from TRBV5-1 and TRBJ2-3, with 7 bases identical to TRBD2. The CDR3 has 15 amino acids. Per germline, CDR1 SGHRS and CDR2 YFSETQ. V shed 7 bases, J shed 2 bases, and the junction held 10 bases outside the gene matches. Here the CDR3 DNA reads TGCGCCAGCCGGGCAACTAGCGCAAACACAGATACGCAGTATTTT. Amino acids: CASRATSANTDTQYF.

This clonotype showed up many times. The V and J genes are TRBV12-3 or TRBV12-4 and TRBJ1-2; TRBD1 is a possible D gene (6 bases). Trimming removed 5 bases from V and 7 bases from J, with 20 bases in between. The CDR3 covers 15 residues. In DNA, the CDR3 is TGTGCCAGCAGTCCCCGTCGGACAGTGATTTTTGGCTACACCTTC. Translation gives CASSPRRTVIFGYTF.

This clonotype was counted many times. The gene calls are TRBV9 and TRBJ2-5, with D perhaps TRBD1 (5 bases). The V end was cut by 0 bases, the J end by 5 bases, with 14 bases between. CDR3 length: 15 amino acids. Looked up from germline, CDR1 is SGDLS and CDR2 is YYNGEE. The CDR3 nucleotides read TGTGCCAGCAGCGTAGATCTAGGGGCTTTGGAGACCCAGTACTTC. Its protein is CASSVDLGALETQYF.

V and J are TRBV20-1 and TRBJ2-7, with D tentatively TRBD2 (6 bases). V lost 3 bases to trimming and J lost 3 bases, with 15 bases between them. This CDR3 has 14 amino acids. In germline, CDR1 is DFQATT, CDR2 SNEGSKA (reference sequence). CDR3 in DNA: TGCAGTGCTAGGGAAAAACTAGCCGGCTACGAGCAGTACTTC. Its protein is CSAREKLAGYEQYF.